This is a list of T cell receptor beta chains from one sample in a study of shared clonotypes between healthy human individuals. Generated by immunoSEQ multiplex PCR, the TCRdb table keeps only in-frame clones and is missing some. The table has 1,500,000 or so clones, around 98.5% seen once; the top ten hold approximately 0.38%. Material for sequencing was naive CD4+ T cells sorted from blood. The origin of the receptors is a man aged 30 to 45 in good health. CDR3s include the opening cysteine and the closing phenylalanine or tryptophan. Each record gives: V gene, CDR3 protein.

V gene: TRBV7-2
CDR3 protein: CASSFVGRGTGELFF

V gene: TRBV7-9
CDR3 protein: CASSLKGSPYNEQFF

V gene: TRBV6-1
CDR3 protein: CASSEQGEHYGYTF

V gene: TRBV18
CDR3 protein: CASSPDRYYGYTF

V gene: TRBV6-1
CDR3 protein: CASSEGTSGYSGANVLTF

V gene: TRBV10-1
CDR3 protein: CASSEPGEPQHF

V gene: TRBV19
CDR3 protein: CASSPLRAVSYEQYF

V gene: TRBV5-4
CDR3 protein: CASNKGLSYNEQFF

V gene: TRBV5-1
CDR3 protein: CASTWAGLADEQFF

V gene: TRBV28
CDR3 protein: CAATDRQADQPQHF

V gene: TRBV19
CDR3 protein: CASSIRSALNTGELFF

V gene: TRBV5-1
CDR3 protein: CASSSGVGSYNEQFF

V gene: TRBV19
CDR3 protein: CASSISARGVVF

V gene: TRBV10-3
CDR3 protein: CAISESDYEQFF

V gene: TRBV11-3
CDR3 protein: CASSTGQQNTGELFF

V gene: TRBV7-3
CDR3 protein: CASSLGQNNEQFF

V gene: TRBV6-1
CDR3 protein: CASSENHRGIYYEQYF

V gene: TRBV7-9
CDR3 protein: CASSLGSRDRNQPQHF